Listed below are T cell receptor beta chains from one sample, sequenced in a study of T cells in Graves' hyperthyroidism and ophthalmopathy. TCRdb re-called the multiplex PCR reads with MiXCR, one entry per CDR3 protein. The sample records hundreds of thousands of distinct CDR3 sequences, around 21% being singletons. Material: blood. The receptors come from a man aged 25 to 40 with Graves' ophthalmopathy. Each CDR3 is given with its conserved first and last residue. Each record gives: clone size, V gene, J gene, D gene, CDR3 protein, CDR3 DNA. D genes are given only for firm matches. Expanded clones are given a class, and other clones once, few, many or no size at all.

clone size: -
V gene: TRBV20-1
J gene: TRBJ2-7
D gene: TRBD2
CDR3 protein: CSASRLAGEGEQYF
CDR3 DNA: TGCAGTGCTAGCAGACTAGCGGGAGAAGGCGAGCAGTACTTC

clone size: -
V gene: TRBV2
J gene: TRBJ1-3
D gene: -
CDR3 protein: CASSFDSGNTIYF
CDR3 DNA: TGTGCCAGCAGTTTCGACTCTGGAAACACCATATATTTT

clone size: few
V gene: TRBV5-1
J gene: TRBJ2-5
D gene: -
CDR3 protein: CASSFYGDQETQYF
CDR3 DNA: TGCGCCAGCAGCTTCTACGGTGACCAAGAGACCCAGTACTTC

clone size: few
V gene: TRBV7-9
J gene: TRBJ2-4
D gene: -
CDR3 protein: CASSPGTNPGNIQYF
CDR3 DNA: TGTGCCAGCAGCCCCGGGACCAACCCAGGGAACATTCAGTACTTC

clone size: many
V gene: TRBV2
J gene: TRBJ2-5
D gene: TRBD1
CDR3 protein: CASRTGEETQYF
CDR3 DNA: TGTGCCAGCAGGACAGGGGAAGAGACCCAGTACTTC

clone size: few
V gene: TRBV7-6
J gene: TRBJ2-1
D gene: -
CDR3 protein: CASSSNVNPYNEQFF
CDR3 DNA: TGTGCCAGCAGTTCTAACGTGAACCCATACAATGAGCAGTTCTTC

clone size: many
V gene: TRBV28
J gene: TRBJ2-1
D gene: -
CDR3 protein: CASSRSGSYNEQFF
CDR3 DNA: TGTGCCAGCAGTCGTAGCGGCTCCTACAATGAGCAGTTCTTC

clone size: -
V gene: TRBV28
J gene: TRBJ2-1
D gene: -
CDR3 protein: CASRVLTGERQFF
CDR3 DNA: TGTGCCAGCAGGGTCTTGACTGGGGAAAGGCAGTTCTTC

clone size: -
V gene: TRBV6-2/TRBV6-3
J gene: TRBJ1-1
D gene: -
CDR3 protein: CASANPQTNTEAFF
CDR3 DNA: TGTGCCAGCGCAAATCCACAGACGAACACTGAAGCTTTCTTT

clone size: few
V gene: TRBV12-3/TRBV12-4
J gene: TRBJ2-7
D gene: -
CDR3 protein: CASSQEPLQDSYEQYF
CDR3 DNA: TGTGCCAGCAGTCAGGAGCCCTTACAGGACTCCTACGAGCAGTACTTC

clone size: -
V gene: TRBV5-6
J gene: TRBJ2-7
D gene: -
CDR3 protein: CASRGIGRHEQYF
CDR3 DNA: TGTGCCAGCAGGGGGATAGGGAGGCACGAGCAGTACTTC

clone size: -
V gene: TRBV18
J gene: TRBJ1-1
D gene: -
CDR3 protein: CASSYKPEGVVNTEAFF
CDR3 DNA: TGTGCCAGCTCCTACAAACCCGAGGGGGTGGTGAACACTGAAGCTTTCTTT

clone size: -
V gene: TRBV20-1
J gene: TRBJ2-7
D gene: -
CDR3 protein: CSATPVGRYEQYF
CDR3 DNA: TGCAGTGCTACTCCAGTTGGGCGGTACGAGCAGTACTTC

clone size: few
V gene: TRBV5-4
J gene: TRBJ1-5
D gene: -
CDR3 protein: CASSLAGVSQPQHF
CDR3 DNA: TGTGCCAGCAGCTTGGCTGGGGTCAGCCAGCCCCAGCATTTT

clone size: many
V gene: TRBV7-9
J gene: TRBJ2-7
D gene: -
CDR3 protein: CASSRGGEQYF
CDR3 DNA: TGTGCCAGCAGTCGGGGTGGCGAGCAGTACTTC

clone size: few
V gene: TRBV6-1
J gene: TRBJ1-3
D gene: TRBD1
CDR3 protein: CASSPGQGAGGNTIYF
CDR3 DNA: TGTGCCAGCAGCCCAGGACAGGGGGCTGGTGGAAACACCATATATTTT

clone size: few
V gene: TRBV7-8
J gene: TRBJ2-7
D gene: TRBD2
CDR3 protein: CASSYGLAGGDSYEQYF
CDR3 DNA: TGTGCCAGCAGCTACGGACTAGCGGGAGGGGACTCCTACGAGCAGTACTTC

clone size: many
V gene: TRBV10-3
J gene: TRBJ2-1
D gene: -
CDR3 protein: CAISSGGNNEQFF
CDR3 DNA: TGTGCCATCAGTTCCGGGGGTAACAATGAGCAGTTCTTC

clone size: many
V gene: TRBV11-2
J gene: TRBJ2-3
D gene: -
CDR3 protein: CASSLVSGWGVDTQYF
CDR3 DNA: TGTGCCAGCAGCTTAGTGTCGGGGTGGGGCGTAGATACGCAGTATTTT

clone size: many
V gene: TRBV13
J gene: TRBJ2-5
D gene: -
CDR3 protein: CASSLASEPQETQYF
CDR3 DNA: TGTGCCAGCAGCTTAGCCTCCGAACCTCAAGAGACCCAGTACTTC

clone size: -
V gene: TRBV28
J gene: TRBJ2-5
D gene: TRBD1
CDR3 protein: CASSFPSDREETQYF
CDR3 DNA: TGTGCCAGCAGTTTCCCCTCGGACAGGGAAGAGACCCAGTACTTC

clone size: many
V gene: TRBV7-9
J gene: TRBJ2-1
D gene: -
CDR3 protein: CASSSWGGGDEQFF
CDR3 DNA: TGTGCCAGCAGCTCCTGGGGGGGGGGCGATGAGCAGTTCTTC

clone size: many
V gene: TRBV20-1
J gene: TRBJ1-1
D gene: -
CDR3 protein: CSARVPGLVNTEAFF
CDR3 DNA: TGCAGTGCTAGAGTACCGGGCCTGGTGAACACTGAAGCTTTCTTT

clone size: -
V gene: TRBV19
J gene: TRBJ2-5
D gene: TRBD2
CDR3 protein: CASSTPGGQETQYF
CDR3 DNA: TGTGCCAGTAGTACTCCGGGAGGACAAGAGACCCAGTACTTC

clone size: -
V gene: TRBV28
J gene: TRBJ1-2
D gene: TRBD1
CDR3 protein: CASSNSGQGNYGYTF
CDR3 DNA: TGTGCCAGCAGTAATTCGGGACAGGGGAACTATGGCTACACCTTC

clone size: few
V gene: TRBV27
J gene: TRBJ2-1
D gene: TRBD1
CDR3 protein: CASTLGGSGNEQFF
CDR3 DNA: TGTGCCAGCACCCTAGGGGGCTCGGGGAATGAGCAGTTCTTC

clone size: -
V gene: TRBV13
J gene: TRBJ2-1
D gene: -
CDR3 protein: CASSLGNRDDEQFF
CDR3 DNA: TGTGCCAGCAGCTTAGGGAACAGGGACGATGAGCAGTTCTTC

clone size: few
V gene: TRBV9
J gene: TRBJ2-7
D gene: -
CDR3 protein: CASSVGFSGEQYF
CDR3 DNA: TGTGCCAGCAGCGTAGGGTTCTCGGGCGAGCAGTACTTC

clone size: few
V gene: TRBV4-1
J gene: TRBJ2-2
D gene: -
CDR3 protein: CASSQEIFVRWAGELFF
CDR3 DNA: TGCGCCAGCAGCCAAGAAATTTTTGTTCGGTGGGCCGGGGAGCTGTTTTTT

clone size: many
V gene: TRBV12-3/TRBV12-4
J gene: TRBJ1-5
D gene: TRBD1
CDR3 protein: CASSAGQGSNQPQHF
CDR3 DNA: TGTGCCAGCAGTGCGGGACAGGGTTCCAATCAGCCCCAGCATTTT

clone size: -
V gene: TRBV11-2
J gene: TRBJ2-1
D gene: -
CDR3 protein: CASSFRSERITEQFF
CDR3 DNA: TGTGCCAGCAGCTTCCGGTCGGAGCGGATAACCGAGCAGTTCTTC

clone size: few
V gene: TRBV20-1
J gene: TRBJ2-1
D gene: TRBD2
CDR3 protein: CSASFLAGGDEQFF
CDR3 DNA: TGCAGTGCTAGTTTTCTAGCGGGAGGGGATGAGCAGTTCTTC

clone size: few
V gene: TRBV30
J gene: TRBJ2-1
D gene: TRBD2
CDR3 protein: CAWSVLAGELYLNEQFF
CDR3 DNA: TGTGCCTGGAGTGTACTAGCGGGGGAGCTCTATTTGAATGAGCAGTTCTTC

clone size: few
V gene: TRBV5-4
J gene: TRBJ2-1
D gene: TRBD1
CDR3 protein: CASSLRDRAPKQFF
CDR3 DNA: TGTGCCAGCAGCTTGAGGGACAGGGCCCCCAAGCAGTTCTTC

clone size: -
V gene: TRBV29-1
J gene: TRBJ2-1
D gene: TRBD1
CDR3 protein: CSVEQGARNEQFF
CDR3 DNA: TGCAGCGTTGAACAGGGGGCTAGGAATGAGCAGTTCTTC

clone size: -
V gene: TRBV10-3
J gene: TRBJ2-1
D gene: -
CDR3 protein: CAIRSGQGATSGSYNEQFF
CDR3 DNA: TGTGCCATCAGATCGGGACAGGGGGCGACTAGCGGGAGCTACAATGAGCAGTTCTTC

clone size: many
V gene: TRBV5-1
J gene: TRBJ2-3
D gene: TRBD2
CDR3 protein: CASSLAAGVVDTQYF
CDR3 DNA: TGCGCCAGCAGCTTGGCGGCGGGAGTAGTAGATACGCAGTATTTT

clone size: few
V gene: TRBV6-1
J gene: TRBJ2-1
D gene: -
CDR3 protein: CASTEGGANEQFF
CDR3 DNA: TGTGCCAGCACCGAAGGAGGCGCCAATGAGCAGTTCTTC

clone size: -
V gene: TRBV11-2
J gene: TRBJ2-5
D gene: TRBD1
CDR3 protein: CASSFRGQGVQETQYF
CDR3 DNA: TGTGCCAGCAGCTTTCGGGGACAGGGGGTCCAAGAGACCCAGTACTTC

clone size: many
V gene: TRBV5-1
J gene: TRBJ1-1
D gene: -
CDR3 protein: CASRLWAGTSASEAFF
CDR3 DNA: TGCGCCAGCAGACTGTGGGCCGGGACATCAGCCAGTGAAGCTTTCTTT

clone size: -
V gene: TRBV15
J gene: TRBJ2-1
D gene: -
CDR3 protein: CATSRTGRYNEQFF
CDR3 DNA: TGTGCCACCAGCAGAACAGGGCGGTACAATGAGCAGTTCTTC

clone size: -
V gene: TRBV2
J gene: TRBJ1-5
D gene: TRBD1
CDR3 protein: CASGLPGQGANQPQHF
CDR3 DNA: TGTGCCAGCGGGCTACCGGGACAGGGGGCGAATCAGCCCCAGCATTTT

clone size: few
V gene: TRBV11-2
J gene: TRBJ2-1
D gene: TRBD2
CDR3 protein: CASSPGTRMNEQFF
CDR3 DNA: TGTGCCAGCAGCCCCGGGACTAGGATGAATGAGCAGTTCTTC

clone size: many
V gene: TRBV28
J gene: TRBJ2-5
D gene: -
CDR3 protein: CASSGSGSIEETQYF
CDR3 DNA: TGTGCCAGCAGTGGCTCCGGGTCTATCGAAGAGACCCAGTACTTC

clone size: -
V gene: TRBV7-9
J gene: TRBJ2-5
D gene: -
CDR3 protein: CASSPPTGETQYF
CDR3 DNA: TGTGCCAGCAGCCCCCCGACGGGGGAGACCCAGTACTTC

clone size: -
V gene: TRBV6-2/TRBV6-3
J gene: TRBJ1-1
D gene: -
CDR3 protein: CASSPELVDLNTEAFF
CDR3 DNA: TGTGCCAGCAGCCCCGAGTTAGTGGACCTGAACACTGAAGCTTTCTTT

clone size: many
V gene: TRBV5-1
J gene: TRBJ1-5
D gene: TRBD1
CDR3 protein: CASSPNQGAGQPQHF
CDR3 DNA: TGCGCCAGCAGCCCCAACCAGGGGGCAGGTCAGCCCCAGCATTTT

clone size: -
V gene: TRBV9
J gene: TRBJ2-5
D gene: TRBD2
CDR3 protein: CASSVAASGRETQYF
CDR3 DNA: TGTGCCAGCAGCGTAGCGGCTAGCGGGAGGGAGACCCAGTACTTC

clone size: many
V gene: TRBV2
J gene: TRBJ2-7
D gene: -
CDR3 protein: CASSAQGYEQYF
CDR3 DNA: TGTGCCAGCAGCGCCCAGGGCTACGAGCAGTACTTC